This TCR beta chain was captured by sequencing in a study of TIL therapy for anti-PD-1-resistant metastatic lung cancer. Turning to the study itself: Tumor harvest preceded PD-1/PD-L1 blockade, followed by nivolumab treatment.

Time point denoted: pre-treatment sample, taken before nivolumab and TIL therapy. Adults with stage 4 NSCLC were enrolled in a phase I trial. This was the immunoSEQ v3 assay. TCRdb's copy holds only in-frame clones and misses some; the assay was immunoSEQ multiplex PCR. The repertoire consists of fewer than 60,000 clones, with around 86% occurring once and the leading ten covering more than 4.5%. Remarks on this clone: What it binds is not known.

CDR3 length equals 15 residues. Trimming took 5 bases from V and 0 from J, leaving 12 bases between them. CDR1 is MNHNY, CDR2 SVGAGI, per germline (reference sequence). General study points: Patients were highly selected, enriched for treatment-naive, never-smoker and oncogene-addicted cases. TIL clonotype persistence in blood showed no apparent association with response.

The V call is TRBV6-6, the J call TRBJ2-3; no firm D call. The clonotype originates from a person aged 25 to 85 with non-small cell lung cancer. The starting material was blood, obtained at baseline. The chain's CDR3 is CASSDGLSSTDTQYF. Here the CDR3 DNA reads TGTGCCAGCAGTGACGGATTGTCTAGCACAGATACGCAGTATTTT.